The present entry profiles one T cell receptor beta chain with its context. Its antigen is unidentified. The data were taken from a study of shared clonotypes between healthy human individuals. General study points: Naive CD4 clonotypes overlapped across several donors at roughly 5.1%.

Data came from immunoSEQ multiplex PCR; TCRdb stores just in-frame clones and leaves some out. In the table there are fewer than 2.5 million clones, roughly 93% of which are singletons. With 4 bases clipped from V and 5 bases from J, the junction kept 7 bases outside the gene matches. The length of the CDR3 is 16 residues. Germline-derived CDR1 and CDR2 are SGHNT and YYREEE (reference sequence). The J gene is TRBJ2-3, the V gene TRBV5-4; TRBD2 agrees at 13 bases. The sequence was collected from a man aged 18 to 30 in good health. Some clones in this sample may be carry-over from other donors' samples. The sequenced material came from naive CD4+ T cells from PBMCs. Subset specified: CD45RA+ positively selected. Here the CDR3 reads CASSDGLAGAGDTQYF. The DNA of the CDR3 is TGTGCCAGCAGCGACGGACTAGCGGGAGCCGGAGATACGCAGTATTTT.